Listed below are T cell receptor beta chains from one sample, sequenced in a study of vaccination and CD4 T cells after COVID-19. TCRdb redid the calling of the PCR reads with MiXCR, one entry per CDR3 protein. The sample has approximately 3,600 distinct CDR3 sequences, approximately 15% seen once. These receptors are not linked to any known antigen. The source material was CD4+ T cells from blood, cultured in vitro. Receptors originate from a human donor who had recovered from COVID-19. CDR3s include the opening cysteine and the closing phenylalanine or tryptophan. A D gene is named only where the DNA matches it firmly. A clone size is listed for some rows: how often the clone was seen (once, few, many), or a class if it is expanded.

TRBV30	TRBJ1-2	NA	medium-sized	TGTGCCTGGAGTATGCGAGGGGCCTATGGCTACACCTTC	CAWSMRGAYGYTF
TRBV20-1	TRBJ1-1	TRBD1	NA	TGCAGTGCGGAGGCTAGGGGGCGGTCGGACACTGAAGCTTTCTTT	CSAEARGRSDTEAFF
TRBV6-1	TRBJ2-5	TRBD2	NA	TGTGCCAGCGGACCTCTAGCGGGGGTTAAAGAGACCCAGTACTTC	CASGPLAGVKETQYF
TRBV4-1	TRBJ2-1	TRBD1	NA	TGCGCCAGCAGCCAACTTTGGACAGGGACCTACAATGAGCAGTTCTTC	CASSQLWTGTYNEQFF
TRBV12-5	TRBJ1-1	NA	medium-sized	TGTGCTAGTAACTCAGGGTCTTACACTGAAGCTTTCTTT	CASNSGSYTEAFF
TRBV21-1	TRBJ2-2	NA	NA	TGTGCCAGCAGCAAAGTTACGGGGACTAGCGGGGCCACTTCGAACACCGGGGAGCTGTTTTTT	CASSKVTGTSGATSNTGELFF
TRBV25-1	TRBJ1-2	NA	medium-sized	TGTGCCAGCAGTGAGCCGACCGCGGGGAACTATGGCTACACCTTC	CASSEPTAGNYGYTF
TRBV29-1	TRBJ2-3	NA	NA	TGCAGCGTTGAAGTTGGGGGGACAGATACGCAGTATTTT	CSVEVGGTDTQYF
TRBV3-1	TRBJ2-2	TRBD1	NA	TGTGCCAGCAGTTACACTCACCCCGGGACAGGGGTCCCCGGGGAGCTGTTTTTT	CASSYTHPGTGVPGELFF
TRBV20-1	TRBJ2-3	TRBD1	few	TGCAGTGCTAGAACAGGGGGAGGCACAGATACGCAGTATTTT	CSARTGGGTDTQYF